This T cell receptor beta chain was profiled in a study of T cell changes during pregnancy in multiple sclerosis. Clones were read by immunoSEQ multiplex PCR, and TCRdb kept only the in-frame ones, dropping some. The repertoire holds roughly 40,000 clones, with 85% to 95% as singletons. Germline V gene data show CDR1 as MNHEY and CDR2 as SVGAGI. The CDR3 consists of 14 residues. V lost 6 bases to trimming and J lost 4 bases, with 13 bases between them. The receptor's source is a female donor with multiple sclerosis, enrolled in a pregnancy study. V gene TRBV6-5 combines with J gene TRBJ1-5; no clear D gene. The starting material was peripheral blood, obtained before pregnancy. The DNA of the CDR3 is TGTGCCAGCAGACCCGCTGGGGAGAATCAGCCCCAGCATTTT. Protein sequence: CASRPAGENQPQHF.